This T cell receptor (beta chain) emerged from a study of cytomegalovirus exposure and HLA in healthy donors. Study-wide points: The majority of TCR sequences were rare, yet some public TCRs appeared in many donors. One variant, a missense change in DCLRE1C, was linked in a later analysis to TCR beta V- and J-gene trimming. Donor immune exposure was known only as CMV serostatus. The presence/absence work took it that sequencing depth was about the same across donors.

The PCR was carried out with 60 Vbeta primers and 13 Jbeta primers. TCRdb's copy holds only in-frame clones and misses some; the assay was immunoSEQ multiplex PCR. The sample lists about 120,000 clones, around 81% occurring once. About this clone itself: Its antigen remains unidentified.

The CDR3 totals 15 residues. The ends were cut back, 2 bases at V and 0 bases at J, with 7 bases in the middle. Germline V CDR1 and CDR2: MNHEY, SMNVEV (reference sequence). Input material: PBMCs. The receptor comes from a woman in her twenties or thirties in good health and CMV-seronegative. This sequence joins TRBV27 and TRBJ2-2; TRBD2 is a possible D gene (5 bases). Written as DNA, the CDR3 is TGTGCCAGCAGTTTACCGGGGTCGAACACCGGGGAGCTGTTTTTT. Translation: CASSLPGSNTGELFF.